This record covers a single TCR beta chain. The antigen it recognizes is unknown. Per-base qualities were not stored, and no clone one base away is much larger. The QIAamp DNA FFPE kit was used to extract genomic DNA from formalin-fixed paraffin-embedded autopsy tissue. TCRbeta CDR3 regions were amplified by the immunoSEQ bias-controlled multiplex PCR and were subjected to high-throughput sequencing. For the original study's pipeline: CDR3 sequences were collapsed and filtered by the immunoSEQ vendor pipeline to quantify abundance and frequency of each unique TCRbeta CDR3. Dominant CDR3 amino acid sequences were clustered with SARS-CoV-2-specific ImmuneCODE TCRbeta sequences by CD-HIT using a 90% global sequence identity threshold. A clone was classed as hyperexpanded at a frequency of 0.1 to 1 and as large at a frequency of 0.01 to 0.1. The CDR3 amino acid sequences and the V and J gene assignments of the dominant clones were confirmed with MiXCR. The R stringdist package was used to calculate Levenshtein distances between the patient clonotypes and the ImmuneCODE hits. This is the immuneACCESS table as TCRdb keeps it, with only in-frame sequences that have V and J called. A part of the clones is gone; compared with another copy, unresolved V genes explain less than half, and the rest is unexplained. V and J calls and clone size are copied from that table; D and trimming were computed from the DNA. Counted in this sample were about 9,200 clones; about 89% of them appeared once. The ten largest clonotypes hold 2% to 2.5% of the sample.

The sample originates from a study of T cell repertoires in MIS-A myocarditis (dated by TCRdb to the early 2020s). The CDR3 goes from the cysteine to the phenylalanine over 12 residues. Only CDR3 DNA remains: 36 bases, in frame from the first base. The junction shows trimming of 7 bases on V and 2 bases on J, plus 8 bases between the germline ends. The germline V gene supplies CDR1 MDHEN and CDR2 SYDVKM. The chain was built from TRBV28 and TRBJ1-1, with the D segment identity uncertain. Sequenced: thoracic lymph node tissue obtained at autopsy. The origin of this receptor is a man younger than 35 with fulminant myocarditis from multisystem inflammatory syndrome in adults (MIS-A) after COVID-19. CDR3 reads: CASTNPNTEAFF. The nucleotides are TGTGCCAGCACCAACCCTAACACTGAAGCTTTCTTT.